The 23 T cell receptor beta chains reported below all come from one sample, sequenced in a study of T cells in localized non-small cell lung cancer. Repertoires were generated with immunoSEQ multiplex PCR, while TCRdb's copy carries only in-frame clones and drops some. The table shows roughly 90,000 clones, with about nine tenths occurring only once. Sequencing was performed on PBMCs, taken before any cancer treatment. These receptors all stem from a woman aged 35 to 70 with stage II squamous cell lung carcinoma.

V gene TRBV5-4 combines with J gene TRBJ2-3, with 8 bases aligning to TRBD1. The V gene end was trimmed by 2 bases and the J gene end by 2 bases; junction bases not matched to a gene: 10. This CDR3 region has 17 residues. The germline gives CDR1 SGHNT, CDR2 YYREEE (reference sequence). Here the CDR3 DNA reads TGTGCCAGCAGCTTCTCGAGGGGACAGGCTACCACAGATACGCAGTATTTT. Translated, it gives CASSFSRGQATTDTQYF. Based on the CDR3 plus reference TRBV5-4 and TRBJ2-3, the full variable domain is ETGVTQSPTHLIKTRGQQVTLRCSSQSGHNTVSWYQQALGQGPQFIFQYYREEENGRGNFPPRFSGLQFPNYSSELNVNALELDDSALYLCASSFSRGQATTDTQYFGPGTRLTVL.

The J gene is TRBJ1-1, the V gene TRBV14; D ambiguous. Germline CDR1 SGHDN, CDR2 FVKESK. V shed 0 bases and J shed 1 base, with 6 bases lying between them. The CDR3 covers 14 residues. CDR3 region: CASSQEIWNTEAFF. As DNA, the CDR3 is TGTGCCAGCAGCCAAGAGATCTGGAACACTGAAGCTTTCTTT.

The chain couples TRBV27 to TRBJ1-2; D is possibly TRBD1 (5 bases). The CDR3 is made up of 12 amino acids. Germline V gene lookup returns CDR1 MNHEY and CDR2 SMNVEV (reference sequence). Between the trimmed V and J ends, which lost 6 bases and 0 bases, there was a span of 5 bases. DNA of the CDR3: TGTGCCAGCAGGACAGCTAACTATGGCTACACCTTC. Protein product: CASRTANYGYTF.

V usage is TRBV30 and J usage is TRBJ1-6; D ambiguous. The CDR3 sequence is 12 residues long. The V end was cut by 2 bases, the J end by 9 bases, with 8 bases between. Germline CDR1 GTSNPN, CDR2 SVGIG (reference sequence). The CDR3 sequence: CAWSLVGSPLHF. The CDR3 DNA sequence: TGTGCCTGGAGTCTGGTCGGTTCACCCCTCCACTTT.

This clone showed up many times. This chain connects TRBV20-1 to TRBJ1-1; D unresolved. Germline CDR1 reads DFQATT; CDR2 reads SNEGSKA (reference sequence). V gave up 3 bases and J gave up 3 bases, with 5 bases separating them. The CDR3 is made up of 11 amino acids. CDR3 coding DNA: TGCAGTGCTAGGGGAGACACTGAAGCTTTCTTT. As protein: CSARGDTEAFF.

The rearrangement links TRBV5-1 to TRBJ2-5; no clear D gene. Germline V CDR1 and CDR2: SGHRS, YFSETQ. CDR3 size: 13 residues. Trimming stripped 0 bases from V and 4 bases from J, with 7 bases between. Written as DNA, the CDR3 is TGCGCCAGCAGCTTGGCGGGCCCAGAGACCCAGTACTTC. Its protein is CASSLAGPETQYF. Based on the CDR3 plus reference TRBV5-1 and TRBJ2-5, the full variable domain is KAGVTQTPRYLIKTRGQQVTLSCSPISGHRSVSWYQQTPGQGLQFLFEYFSETQRNKGNFPGRFSGRQFSNSRSEMNVSTLELGDSALYLCASSLAGPETQYFGPGTRLLVL.

This chain connects TRBV10-3 to TRBJ2-2; 8 nucleotides align to TRBD1. From germline, CDR1 is ENHRY and CDR2 SYGVKD. Trimming at V came to 6 bases and at J to 7 bases, leaving 16 bases not matched to a gene. CDR3 length equals 17 residues. CDR3 coding DNA: TGTGCCATCAGGATAATGACCACCGGGACAGGCTACGGGGAGCTGTTTTTT. This codes for CAIRIMTTGTGYGELFF.

V is TRBV19 and J is TRBJ1-5, with 8 bases matching TRBD1. Per germline, CDR1 LNHDA and CDR2 SQIVND (reference sequence). CDR3 size: 17 residues. V was clipped by 1 base and J by 5 bases; unmatched bases: 10. The CDR3 loop reads CASSIAQGQVRYQPQHF. CDR3 DNA: TGTGCCAGTAGTATAGCCCAGGGACAGGTAAGGTATCAGCCCCAGCATTTT.

The gene calls are TRBV5-5 and TRBJ2-7; tentative D call: TRBD2 (5 bases). Per germline, CDR1 SGHKS and CDR2 YYEKEE (reference sequence). The CDR3 is made up of 12 amino acids. Trimming pared 2 bases from V and 2 bases from J, leaving 5 bases between. CDR3 nucleotides: TGTGCCAGCAGCTTCGGGGCCTACGAGCAGTACTTC. It encodes CASSFGAYEQYF. Supplemented by reference TRBV5-5 and TRBJ2-7, the full variable domain reads DAGVTQSPTHLIKTRGQQVTLRCSPISGHKSVSWYQQVLGQGPQFIFQYYEKEERGRGNFPDRFSARQFPNYSSELNVNALLLGDSALYLCASSFGAYEQYFGPGTRLTVT.

The chain links TRBV28 to TRBJ2-7; 8 bases fit TRBD2. This CDR3 contains 15 residues. J gave up 0 bases and V 5 bases, and 6 bases lay outside the gene matches. Germline V lookup: CDR1 MDHEN, CDR2 SYDVKM. The CDR3: CASSDQRGPSYEQYF. CDR3 coding DNA: TGTGCCAGCAGTGACCAGCGGGGGCCCTCCTACGAGCAGTACTTC.

This chain joins TRBV5-1 and TRBJ2-1; D gene uncertain. Germline CDR1 and CDR2: SGHRS and YFSETQ. The CDR3 loop spans 14 amino acids. The V and J ends lost 0 bases and 1 base respectively, with 5 bases between them. CDR3 residues: CASSLGTSYNEQFF. CDR3 DNA sequence: TGCGCCAGCAGCTTGGGGACGTCCTACAATGAGCAGTTCTTC.

This chain uses TRBV7-9 with TRBJ2-2, with D possibly TRBD1 on 5 matching bases. CDR3 length equals 19 residues. The germline CDR1 and CDR2 sequences are SEHNR and FQNEAQ (reference sequence). Trimming took 5 bases from V and 2 from J, leaving 24 bases between them. The CDR3 is CASSRQRGNPVRNTGELFF. Written as DNA, the CDR3 is TGTGCCAGCAGCCGACAGCGAGGAAACCCCGTCCGAAACACCGGGGAGCTGTTTTTT.

This sequence joins TRBV2 and TRBJ1-2, with D unclear. V lost 3 bases and J lost 5, with 10 bases in between. CDR1 is SNHLY and CDR2 is FYNNEI in the germline V gene. The CDR3 is made up of 13 amino acids. Here the CDR3 DNA reads TGTGCCAGCAGTGAGGGCAGAGAATATGGCTACACCTTC. Encoded protein: CASSEGREYGYTF.

The rearrangement links TRBV7-9 to TRBJ2-7; 7 bases fit TRBD2. The V gene's germline CDR1 is SEHNR and CDR2 FQNEAQ (reference sequence). V was pared by 3 bases and J by 3 bases, with 5 bases of the junction left unmatched. The CDR3 contains 14 residues. This CDR3 reads CASSLGGRGYEQYF. The CDR3 nucleotides are TGTGCCAGCAGCTTGGGAGGGAGGGGCTACGAGCAGTACTTC.

The chain is built from TRBV27 and TRBJ2-1; 7 nucleotides align to TRBD2. This CDR3 is built from 14 residues. CDR1 is MNHEY and CDR2 is SMNVEV in the germline V gene (reference sequence). Trimming removed 1 base from V and 9 bases from J; junction bases left unmatched: 6. The CDR3 is CASSLLGLTAEQFF. CDR3 nucleotides: TGTGCCAGCAGTTTATTGGGACTAACCGCTGAGCAGTTCTTC.

V gene TRBV7-9 combines with J gene TRBJ1-2, with D unresolved. This CDR3 spans 15 amino acids. V was trimmed by 0 bases and J by 2 bases, leaving 10 bases between them. Per the germline V gene, CDR1 is SEHNR and CDR2 is FQNEAQ (reference sequence). In DNA, the CDR3 is TGTGCCAGCAGCTTAGCATCCCCCCCCAACTATGGCTACACCTTC. Amino acids: CASSLASPPNYGYTF. Based on the CDR3 plus reference TRBV7-9 and TRBJ1-2, the full variable domain is DTGVSQNPRHKITKRGQNVTFRCDPISEHNRLYWYRQTLGQGPEFLTYFQNEAQLEKSRLLSDRFSAERPKGSFSTLEIQRTEQGDSAMYLCASSLASPPNYGYTFGSGTRLTVV.

V usage is TRBV12-5 and J usage is TRBJ2-7; D unresolved. The germline gives CDR1 LGHNT, CDR2 FRNRAP. The CDR3 has 12 amino acids. V was trimmed by 4 bases and J by 4 bases, leaving 8 bases between them. CDR3 residues: CASGWTNYEQYF. For the CDR3, the DNA is TGTGCTAGTGGTTGGACCAATTACGAGCAGTACTTC.

The chain uses TRBV7-1 and TRBJ2-5; 9 bases line up with TRBD2. TRBV7-1 is flagged as an ORF with uncertain function. This CDR3 has 14 residues. V lost 5 bases and J lost 2; bases outside the gene matches: 3. The CDR3 nucleotides are TGTGCCAGCAGCCAGAGCGGGGGGCAAGAGACCCAGTACTTC. Its protein is CASSQSGGQETQYF.

This chain connects TRBV10-3 to TRBJ1-3; D gene unclear. The CDR3 spans 13 residues. The ends were cut back, 3 bases at V and 0 bases at J, with 3 bases in the middle. The germline CDR1 and CDR2 sequences are ENHRY and SYGVKD. CDR3 sequence: CAISDVSGNTIYF. DNA for the CDR3: TGTGCCATCAGTGACGTCTCTGGAAACACCATATATTTT.

On this clone itself: This sample includes further DNA sequences coding for the same CDR3. V gene TRBV5-4 combines with J gene TRBJ2-1; D gene ambiguous. V was clipped by 4 bases and J by 9 bases, with 11 bases between them. Germline V CDR1 and CDR2: SGHNT, YYREEE (reference sequence). This CDR3 spans 12 amino acids. The CDR3 region is CASSLSTGEQFF. As DNA, the CDR3 is TGTGCCAGCAGCCTAAGCACGGGTGAGCAGTTCTTC.

The chain is built from TRBV5-1 and TRBJ2-7; D might be TRBD2 (6 bases). The CDR3 contains 17 residues. Germline V gene lookup returns CDR1 SGHRS and CDR2 YFSETQ. Trimming left V 0 bases short and J 2 bases short, with 18 bases between. The CDR3: CASSLAGGGAKPYEQYF. CDR3 DNA sequence: TGCGCCAGCAGCTTGGCCGGGGGTGGGGCGAAACCCTACGAGCAGTACTTC. Variable domain in full (rest from reference TRBV5-1 and TRBJ2-7): KAGVTQTPRYLIKTRGQQVTLSCSPISGHRSVSWYQQTPGQGLQFLFEYFSETQRNKGNFPGRFSGRQFSNSRSEMNVSTLELGDSALYLCASSLAGGGAKPYEQYFGPGTRLTVT.

On this clone itself: The sample carries other DNA sequences with the same CDR3. This chain uses TRBV11-3 with TRBJ1-3; no reliable D call. The germline V gene has CDR1 SGHNT and CDR2 YENEEA. The CDR3 runs 13 residues. V dropped 1 base and J dropped 4 bases, with 5 bases sitting between them. DNA of the CDR3: TGTGCCAGCAGCTTAGGCCCGGGAAACACCATATATTTT. Translating gives CASSLGPGNTIYF.

The rearrangement joins TRBV28 to TRBJ1-1; D not resolved. CDR3 size: 12 residues. From germline, CDR1 is MDHEN and CDR2 SYDVKM. V lost 6 bases, J lost 1 base, and 6 bases lay in between. The DNA for the CDR3 is TGTGCCAGCAGGGGCCCGAACACTGAAGCTTTCTTT. Amino acid sequence: CASRGPNTEAFF.